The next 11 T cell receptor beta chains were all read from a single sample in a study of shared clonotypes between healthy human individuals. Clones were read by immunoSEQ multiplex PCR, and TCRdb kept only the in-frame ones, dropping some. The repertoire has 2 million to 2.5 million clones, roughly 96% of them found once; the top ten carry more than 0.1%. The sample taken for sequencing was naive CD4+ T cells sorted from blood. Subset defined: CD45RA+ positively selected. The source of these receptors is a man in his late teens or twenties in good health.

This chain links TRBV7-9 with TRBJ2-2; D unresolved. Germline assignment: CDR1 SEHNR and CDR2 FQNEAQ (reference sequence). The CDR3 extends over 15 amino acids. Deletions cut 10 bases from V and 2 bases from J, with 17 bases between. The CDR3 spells CANSVATSNTGELFF. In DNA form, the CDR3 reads TGTGCCAACTCGGTGGCGACTTCAAACACCGGGGAGCTGTTTTTT.

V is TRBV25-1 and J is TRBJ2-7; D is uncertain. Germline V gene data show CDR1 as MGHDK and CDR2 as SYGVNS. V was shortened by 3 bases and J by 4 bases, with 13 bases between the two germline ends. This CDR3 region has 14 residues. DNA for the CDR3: TGTGCCAGCAGTGACACCCGGTCCCCTTACGAGCAGTACTTC. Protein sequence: CASSDTRSPYEQYF.

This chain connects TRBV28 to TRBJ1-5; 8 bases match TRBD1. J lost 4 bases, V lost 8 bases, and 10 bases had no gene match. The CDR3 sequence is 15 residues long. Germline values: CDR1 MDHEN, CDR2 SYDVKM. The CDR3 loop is CASLYRDRPNQPQHF. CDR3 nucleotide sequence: TGTGCCAGCTTATACCGGGACAGGCCTAATCAGCCCCAGCATTTT.

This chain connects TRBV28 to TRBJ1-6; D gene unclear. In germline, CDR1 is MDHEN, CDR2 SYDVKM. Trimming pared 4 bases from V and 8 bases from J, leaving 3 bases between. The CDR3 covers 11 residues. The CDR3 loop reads CASSSDSPLHF. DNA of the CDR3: TGTGCCAGCAGTTCGGATTCACCCCTCCACTTT.

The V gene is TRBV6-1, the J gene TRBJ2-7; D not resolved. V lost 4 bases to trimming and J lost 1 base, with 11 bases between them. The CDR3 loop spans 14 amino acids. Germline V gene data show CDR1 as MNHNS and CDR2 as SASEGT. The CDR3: CASSGREESYEQYF. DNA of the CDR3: TGTGCCAGCAGTGGACGAGAAGAATCCTACGAGCAGTACTTC.

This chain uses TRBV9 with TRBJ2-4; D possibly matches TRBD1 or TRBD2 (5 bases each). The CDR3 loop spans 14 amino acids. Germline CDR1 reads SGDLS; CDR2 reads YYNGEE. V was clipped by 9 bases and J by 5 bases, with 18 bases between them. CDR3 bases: TGTGCCAACCCCTACGAGACAGCGGAAAACATTCAGTACTTC. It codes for CANPYETAENIQYF.

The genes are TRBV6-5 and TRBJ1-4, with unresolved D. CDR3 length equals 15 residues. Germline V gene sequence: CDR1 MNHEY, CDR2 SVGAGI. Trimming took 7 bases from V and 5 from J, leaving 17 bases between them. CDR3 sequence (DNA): TGTGCCAGCAATAGAGGACGGGGAGGAAATGAAAAACTGTTTTTT. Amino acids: CASNRGRGGNEKLFF.

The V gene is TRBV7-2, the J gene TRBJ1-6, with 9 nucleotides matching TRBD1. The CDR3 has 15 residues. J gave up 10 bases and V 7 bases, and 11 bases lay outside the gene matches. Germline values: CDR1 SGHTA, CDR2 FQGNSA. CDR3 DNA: TGTGCCAGCATCAAGACGGGACAGGGATGGTCACCCCTCCACTTT. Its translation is CASIKTGQGWSPLHF.

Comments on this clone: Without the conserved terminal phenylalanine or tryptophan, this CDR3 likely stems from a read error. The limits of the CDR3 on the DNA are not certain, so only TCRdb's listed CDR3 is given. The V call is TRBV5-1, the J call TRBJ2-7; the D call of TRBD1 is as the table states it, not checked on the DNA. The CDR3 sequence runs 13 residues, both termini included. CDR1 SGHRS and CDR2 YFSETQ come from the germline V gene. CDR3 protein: CASSLASWPGSTG.

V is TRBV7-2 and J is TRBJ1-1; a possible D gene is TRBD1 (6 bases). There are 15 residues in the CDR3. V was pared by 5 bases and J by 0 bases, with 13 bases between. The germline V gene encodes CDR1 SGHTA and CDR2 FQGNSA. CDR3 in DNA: TGTGCCAGCAGCGCCCGACAGGCTTTGAACACTGAAGCTTTCTTT. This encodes CASSARQALNTEAFF.

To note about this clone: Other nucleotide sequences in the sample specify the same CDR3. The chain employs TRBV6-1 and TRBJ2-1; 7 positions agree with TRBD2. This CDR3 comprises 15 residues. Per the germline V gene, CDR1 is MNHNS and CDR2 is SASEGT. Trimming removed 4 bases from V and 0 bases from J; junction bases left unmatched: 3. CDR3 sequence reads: CASSVSSGSYNEQFF. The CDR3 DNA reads TGTGCCAGCAGTGTTTCTAGCGGCTCCTACAATGAGCAGTTCTTC.